A single sample is the source of the 14 T cell receptor beta chains below, sequenced in a study of beta chain features in type 1 diabetes. Of the isolated RNA, all was reverse transcribed, and so the sequenced material was expressed TCRB transcripts. Only in-frame clones appear in the TCRdb table, and some are missing; sequencing was by immunoSEQ multiplex PCR. The sample comprises just over 600,000 clones, around 15% of which are singletons, and about 0.086% rests with the top ten. Source material: naive CD4+ T cells from blood. The receptors come from a man younger than 35 in good health.

The chain combines TRBV7-8 with TRBJ2-1; the match to TRBD2 covers 10 bases. Losses at the gene ends were 4 bases for V and 10 bases for J; bases not matched to a gene: 10. The germline CDR1 and CDR2 sequences are SGHVS and FQNEAQ. The length of the CDR3 is 15 residues. The CDR3 DNA reads as TGTGCCAGCAGCTACGGGCCCGGACTAGCGGCGGAGCAGTTCTTC. Translation: CASSYGPGLAAEQFF.

The J gene is TRBJ2-7, the V gene TRBV6-5; D not certain. CDR3 length equals 14 residues. CDR1 and CDR2 (germline): MNHEY, SVGAGI. V lost 0 bases and J 2 bases, leaving 8 bases between the germline ends. The chain's CDR3 is CASSYSSAAYEQYF. The CDR3 DNA reads as TGTGCCAGCAGTTACTCTTCGGCAGCCTACGAGCAGTACTTC.

This clone was seen a handful of times. V usage is TRBV19 and J usage is TRBJ2-2; possibly TRBD1 or TRBD2 for D (5 bases each). The CDR3 has 14 amino acids. Trimming pared 3 bases from V and 6 bases from J, leaving 11 bases between. Germline V gene lookup returns CDR1 LNHDA and CDR2 SQIVND (reference sequence). The CDR3 protein is CASSIEGISGELFF. The CDR3 DNA is TGTGCCAGTAGTATCGAGGGGATATCCGGGGAGCTGTTTTTT.

This clone has more than one count but fewer than ten. This chain connects TRBV6-5 to TRBJ1-2; D perhaps matches TRBD1 (5 bases). This CDR3 spans 13 amino acids. The V and J ends lost 3 bases and 7 bases respectively, with 12 bases between them. Germline-derived CDR1 and CDR2 are MNHEY and SVGAGI. The CDR3 is CASSYEGHSGYTF. CDR3 nucleotide sequence: TGTGCCAGCAGTTATGAGGGGCACAGTGGCTACACCTTC.

The chain uses TRBV7-9 and TRBJ1-4, with D tentatively TRBD1 (6 bases). Germline CDR1 reads SEHNR; CDR2 reads FQNEAQ (reference sequence). This CDR3 is built from 14 residues. The ends were cut back, 5 bases at V and 7 bases at J, with 14 bases in the middle. The CDR3 DNA reads as TGTGCCAGCAGCCCTGGGGGGCGAGGTGAAAAACTGTTTTTT. It specifies CASSPGGRGEKLFF.

This clone was found a few times. The CDR3 DNA is TGCAGCGCTCACCCCGGACAGGGATGGTATGGCTACACCTTC. As protein: CSAHPGQGWYGYTF. The chain employs TRBV29-1 and TRBJ1-2, with TRBD1 matching 8 bases. With 7 bases clipped from V and 5 bases from J, the junction kept 12 bases outside the gene matches. The CDR3 contains 14 residues. Germline assignment: CDR1 SQVTM and CDR2 ANQGSEA. Combining the CDR3 with reference TRBV29-1 and TRBJ1-2 gives the whole variable domain SAVISQKPSRDICQRGTSLTIQCQVDSQVTMMFWYRQQPGQSLTLIATANQGSEATYESGFVIDKFPISRPNLTFSTLTVSNMSPEDSSIYLCSAHPGQGWYGYTFGSGTRLTVV.

This clone was found a few times. The chain joins TRBV29-1 to TRBJ2-3, with 7 bases fitting TRBD2. V lost 3 bases, J lost 3 bases, and 3 bases stayed unmatched. Germline V gene lookup returns CDR1 SQVTM and CDR2 ANQGSEA. This CDR3 is built from 13 residues. CDR3 sequence: CSVDQRGTDTQYF. DNA for the CDR3: TGCAGCGTTGACCAGCGGGGTACAGATACGCAGTATTTT.

The rearrangement joins TRBV16 to TRBJ2-7; D is perhaps TRBD1 (5 bases). CDR3 length equals 15 residues. From germline, CDR1 is KGHSY and CDR2 FQNENV. Trimming cost V 1 base and J 2 bases, with 12 bases left between them. The CDR3 DNA follows: TGTGCCAGCAGCCAATTAAGGGGCACACCCTACGAGCAGTACTTC. Protein sequence: CASSQLRGTPYEQYF.

This clone was seen once. The chain couples TRBV7-9 to TRBJ1-3, with D hard to call. The CDR3 has 13 residues. The germline CDR1 and CDR2 sequences are SEHNR and FQNEAQ (reference sequence). Trimming cost V 2 bases and J 4 bases, with 6 bases left between them. This CDR3 reads CASSLLEGNTIYF. The CDR3 coding sequence is TGTGCCAGCAGCTTATTGGAGGGAAACACCATATATTTT. The complete variable domain, with remaining parts taken from reference TRBV7-9 and TRBJ1-3, reads DTGVSQNPRHKITKRGQNVTFRCDPISEHNRLYWYRQTLGQGPEFLTYFQNEAQLEKSRLLSDRFSAERPKGSFSTLEIQRTEQGDSAMYLCASSLLEGNTIYFGEGSWLTVV.

The chain employs TRBV28 and TRBJ2-7; D is uncertain. V was cut by 8 bases and J by 3 bases, with 20 bases left in between. Germline CDR1 is MDHEN and CDR2 is SYDVKM. The CDR3 spans 15 residues. The CDR3 reads CASVSTSRKIYEQYF. Written as DNA, the CDR3 is TGTGCCAGCGTTAGCACCAGCCGAAAAATCTACGAGCAGTACTTC.

The chain has TRBV7-2 and TRBJ2-2, with TRBD1 matching 8 bases. Germline-derived CDR1 and CDR2 are SGHTA and FQGNSA. J lost 1 base, V lost 2 bases, and 6 bases had no gene match. The CDR3 spans 17 residues. The CDR3 DNA is TGTGCCAGCAGCTTACGGTTAGGACAGGGGAACACCGGGGAGCTGTTTTTT. This translates into CASSLRLGQGNTGELFF.

The chain uses TRBV7-8 and TRBJ1-1; TRBD1 matches at 8 bases. Germline values: CDR1 SGHVS, CDR2 FQNEAQ. V shed 7 bases, J shed 11 bases, and the junction held 9 bases outside the gene matches. This CDR3 contains 12 residues. This CDR3 is CASILRTGQAFF. CDR3 DNA sequence: TGTGCCAGCATCCTCAGGACAGGGCAGGCTTTCTTT.

This clone was observed a handful of times. V usage is TRBV9 and J usage is TRBJ2-3; 14 bases match TRBD2. The V segment lost 2 bases and the J segment 5 bases; nucleotides outside the gene matches: 4. This CDR3 comprises 16 residues. In germline, CDR1 is SGDLS, CDR2 YYNGEE. The CDR3 DNA follows: TGTGCCAGCAGCGTTGCCGGGACTAGCGGGAGAGATACGCAGTATTTT. Translated, it gives CASSVAGTSGRDTQYF.

The chain combines TRBV9 with TRBJ2-2; possible D gene TRBD1, 6 bases. The CDR3 has 14 residues. The germline gives CDR1 SGDLS, CDR2 YYNGEE. Trimming removed 4 bases at V and 4 bases at J, with 11 bases between. The CDR3 loop reads CASSPHRVTGELFF. The CDR3 DNA reads TGTGCCAGCAGCCCTCACAGGGTCACCGGGGAGCTGTTTTTT.